This section outlines one T cell receptor beta chain sequence together with its context. Its antigen is currently unknown. This may stem from a read error, because a much larger clone lies one nucleotide away. CDR1 and CDR2 from the germline V gene are MNHNS and SASEGT. The CDR3 extends over 13 amino acids. TCRdb processed the 5' RACE reads anew with MiXCR; each CDR3 protein has one entry. The sample shows 400,000 or so distinct CDR3 sequences, around 30% of them seen only once. The entry originates in a study of identical twins' blood T cells. Study-wide findings and caveats: Top TCRbeta clonotypes were shared more with twin than unrelated donors.

J is TRBJ2-1 and V is TRBV6-1, with D possibly called TRBD1 or TRBD2 (5 bases each). The TCR sequence derives from a woman aged 18-49 years in good health. The source material was PBMCs. The CDR3 DNA is TGTGCCGGCAGTGAGGGGCAGGGCGGAGAGCAGTTCTTC. Translated, it gives CAGSEGQGGEQFF.